This TCR beta chain emerged from a study of CD8 T cells in Susac syndrome. In germline, CDR1 is LGHDT, CDR2 YNNKEL (reference sequence). This CDR3 spans 13 amino acids. The V and J ends lost 1 base and 6 bases respectively, with 7 bases between them. Sequencing of TCR beta was performed on blood CD8+ T cells and on blood CD4+ T cells. This clonotype has just one count. Its antigen is as yet unknown. Random hexamers were used to reverse transcribe an amount of about 0.5 to 1 ug RNA. TCRdb processed the immunoSEQ multiplex PCR reads anew with MiXCR; each CDR3 protein has one entry. This sample has approximately 170,000 distinct CDR3 sequences, with 94% found just once. Regarding the study as a whole: An acknowledgment was made by the study that its TCR sequencing and HLA analysis involved relatively few individuals.

This chain joins TRBV3-1 and TRBJ2-4; D may be TRBD1 (5 bases). The sequence came from a human donor with multiple sclerosis. The sequencing input was CD4+ T cells from PBMCs. CDR3 residues: CASSQGRGNIQYF. In DNA form, the CDR3 reads TGTGCCAGCAGCCAAGGAAGGGGAAACATTCAGTACTTC.